This record looks at one T cell receptor (beta chain) sequence and its context. Its antigen is unknown. The junction differs from germline at one of its ends, possibly a read error. Other DNA sequences in this sample translate to the same CDR3. Donors were healthy HIV-negative adults with no recently reported acute infections or vaccinations. Every donor was a Caucasian adult living in Nashville, Tennessee, USA. CD4+ T cells were enriched through magnetic negative selection, after which naive cells were positively selected on CD45RA and the remaining negative fraction served as the memory subset. Blood was collected by leukapheresis, and PBMCs were isolated by Ficoll-Histopaque density gradient centrifugation and then cryopreserved in liquid nitrogen vapor phase. Analytical flow cytometry was used to check the purity and quantity of every magnetically sorted T cell population. Genomic DNA was isolated from every sorted fraction and measured by UV absorbance on a Nanodrop 2000c.

This sample stems from a study of shared clonotypes between healthy human individuals (dated by TCRdb to about 2020). Regarding the study in general: The cohort comprised two women and a few men aged 18 to 49 years. Blood TCR repertoires of about five healthy adults were deeply sequenced to estimate repertoire size and the extent of clonotype sharing between individuals. Libraries were prepared and TCR repertoires were sequenced by different laboratories using diverse techniques, in order to increase sequencing depth and limit assay-specific biases. Between about 0.94 and 8.9 billion PBMCs per donor were obtained by leukapheresis. Per donor, three plates each were used for CD4 naive and CD4 memory, two for CD8 naive, and one for CD8 memory. The study at large found these results: Compared with non-shared clonotypes, the clonotypes found in all four sorted-subset donors had higher generation probabilities. Larger estimated clonotype richness was generally found for naive subsets than for memory subsets. Because the study included a small number of donors, the genetic and exposure-history diversity represented was limited. Sampling was limited to blood, and TCR repertoires in tissue likely differ from TCR repertoires in blood. About 5% of naive CD4, roughly 3.5% of naive CD8, 2.3% of memory CD4, and approximately 0.39% of memory CD8 clonotypes were shared across a handful of donors. Incomplete sequencing was indicated by rarefaction of sorted-subset datasets, despite the large sequencing depth. Pairwise subsampling led to the expectation that sequencing depth would affect the degree of clonotype sharing among donors.

TCR CDR3 regions were amplified from genomic DNA by multiplex PCR using the deep immunoSEQ assay. Extracted genomic DNA from each cell subset was distributed evenly across all wells of several immunoSEQ 96-well plates, and each plate was treated as a replicate. For sorted subsets, 150 to 250 ng genomic DNA, equal to some 30,000 T cell genomes, was loaded into each replicate PCR. The purified libraries were quantified using a Qubit 3.0 fluorometer, sized with a Bioanalyzer 2100, and then quantified again using the KAPA Library Quantification kit. Each immunoSEQ 96-well plate was sequenced on its own single-read 150-cycle Illumina NextSeq 550 flow cell. As for the authors' bioinformatics: Because the immunoSEQ output included only junctional sequences and no quality scores, the filtering could not be the same as the filtering used for full-length reads. To assign V/J genes and CDR3, sequences were annotated using PyIR, a Python wrapper for IgBLAST v1.9, with IMGT germline references. Any read was removed if the V/J assignment was weak (E-value above 1e-6), the CDR3 was missing, or the read contained stop codons, out-of-frame junctions, or ambiguous translated residues. V3J clonotypes were defined by identical inferred V gene, J gene, and CDR3 amino acid sequence. The percentage overlap between two repertoires was calculated by dividing the number of shared unique clonotypes by the size of the smaller repertoire. Three approaches were used to assess repertoire richness: RTK rarefaction, the Chao1 estimator, and Recon v2.1 estimates of unobserved clonotypes. OLGA was used to compute generation probabilities for all TCRbeta clonotypes that the gDNA method yielded from a handful of donors. TCRdb took over this immuneACCESS table, retaining in-frame rearrangements with V and J assigned. Such tables are incomplete; in checked studies, under half of the missing clones stem from an unresolved V gene, and the remainder is unexplained. Clonal size and the V and J genes are those of that table, whereas D and trimming came from the DNA. For this sample the table gives about 1 million clones, of which approximately 68% were detected only once. Jointly, the top ten make up approximately 1.5% of the sample.

Sequencing was performed on memory CD4+ T cells sorted from blood. The sample's cell subset or site label, in plain terms: CD45RA-negative fraction. The clonotype originates from a man younger than 35 in good health.

The DNA sequence follows: TGCGCCTGGAGACCCCGGGAGCTAACCTATGGCTACACCTTC. It codes for CAWRPRELTYGYTF. The rearrangement combines TRBV30 with TRBJ1-2, with no reliable assignment of the D segment. CDR1 is given as GTSNPN and CDR2 as SVGIG, both from the germline V gene (reference sequence). The CDR3 has 14 amino acids, counting the end cysteine and phenylalanine. CDR3 DNA is the only sequence kept; it has 42 bases, read in frame from the first base.